These T cell receptor beta chains were read from a single sample in a study of regulatory T cells in long-lasting Graves disease. TCRdb recomputed calls from the multiplex PCR reads with MiXCR, one row per CDR3 protein. The sample records roughly 560,000 distinct CDR3 sequences, about 16% being singletons. These data were also reused for a study on T cells in Graves' hyperthyroidism and ophthalmopathy.

Sequencing used peripheral blood mononuclear cells (PBMCs), obtained at new diagnosis, from a patient treated with antithyroid drugs. These receptors were taken from a woman aged 40 to 65 with Graves disease. The CDR3 runs from the conserved cysteine through the conserved F or W. Size tells how often a clone was seen (once, few, many) or the class of an expanded clone, and some rows leave it out.

CDR3 protein: CASSSNPGWGPQHF; clone size: NA; J gene: TRBJ1-5; V gene: TRBV6-2/TRBV6-3
CDR3 protein: CASSLIRGWNEQFF; clone size: few; J gene: TRBJ2-1; V gene: TRBV12-3/TRBV12-4
CDR3 protein: CASSPRGGVSNQPQHF; clone size: few; J gene: TRBJ1-5; V gene: TRBV18
CDR3 protein: CASSETTGVEGYTF; clone size: many; J gene: TRBJ1-2; V gene: TRBV18
CDR3 protein: CASSQSGLTSLGTEAFF; clone size: many; J gene: TRBJ1-1; V gene: TRBV7-6
CDR3 protein: CASSLRGQGDYGYTF; clone size: NA; J gene: TRBJ1-2; V gene: TRBV11-2
CDR3 protein: CASSESDSNQPQHF; clone size: NA; J gene: TRBJ1-5; V gene: TRBV10-2
CDR3 protein: CASTKAGANVLTF; clone size: few; J gene: TRBJ2-6; V gene: TRBV2
CDR3 protein: CASSLGQAYTEAFF; clone size: NA; J gene: TRBJ1-1; V gene: TRBV7-8
CDR3 protein: CASSLSYRDRRTDTQYF; clone size: many; J gene: TRBJ2-3; V gene: TRBV5-5
CDR3 protein: CASSLRTGGRNQPQHF; clone size: many; J gene: TRBJ1-5; V gene: TRBV12-3/TRBV12-4
CDR3 protein: CASSLGGALGTGELFF; clone size: few; J gene: TRBJ2-2; V gene: TRBV7-2
CDR3 protein: CASSLDPGGAQYF; clone size: NA; J gene: TRBJ2-5; V gene: TRBV11-2
CDR3 protein: CASSQDGHQPQHF; clone size: many; J gene: TRBJ1-5; V gene: TRBV3-1
CDR3 protein: CASSPLAAGELFF; clone size: NA; J gene: TRBJ2-2; V gene: TRBV7-3
CDR3 protein: CSARQNGQGADQPQHF; clone size: NA; J gene: TRBJ1-5; V gene: TRBV20-1
CDR3 protein: CASSPMGFGANVLTF; clone size: NA; J gene: TRBJ2-6; V gene: TRBV7-9
CDR3 protein: CASSIRGLSTDTQYF; clone size: few; J gene: TRBJ2-3; V gene: TRBV19
CDR3 protein: CASSDSVRDFSTEAFF; clone size: NA; J gene: TRBJ1-1; V gene: TRBV6-4
CDR3 protein: CASSYSEQAEAFF; clone size: NA; J gene: TRBJ1-1; V gene: TRBV6-6
CDR3 protein: CASSSPTSGVETQYF; clone size: NA; J gene: TRBJ2-5; V gene: TRBV5-1
CDR3 protein: CASSVDSTYEQYF; clone size: many; J gene: TRBJ2-7; V gene: TRBV28
CDR3 protein: CASSIVSGFMNTEAFF; clone size: NA; J gene: TRBJ1-1; V gene: TRBV19
CDR3 protein: CASSSDRGQNTEAFF; clone size: many; J gene: TRBJ1-1; V gene: TRBV4-2
CDR3 protein: CASSRLRDRVTEAFF; clone size: many; J gene: TRBJ1-1; V gene: TRBV3-1
CDR3 protein: CASGTGYGYTF; clone size: NA; J gene: TRBJ1-2; V gene: TRBV6-1
CDR3 protein: CASSLGTGFSPLHF; clone size: NA; J gene: TRBJ1-6; V gene: TRBV7-3
CDR3 protein: CASSLTGPTEAFF; clone size: NA; J gene: TRBJ1-1; V gene: TRBV7-3
CDR3 protein: CASSYQPGLAGQSTDTQYF; clone size: many; J gene: TRBJ2-3; V gene: TRBV6-9
CDR3 protein: CASIGTGFETQYF; clone size: NA; J gene: TRBJ2-5; V gene: TRBV6-1
CDR3 protein: CASSFDRDSEAFF; clone size: few; J gene: TRBJ1-1; V gene: TRBV4-1
CDR3 protein: CASSEAEILAGGYTF; clone size: many; J gene: TRBJ1-2; V gene: TRBV2
CDR3 protein: CASSPRGGSVEKLFF; clone size: many; J gene: TRBJ1-4; V gene: TRBV7-9
CDR3 protein: CASSMTGGNQPQHF; clone size: many; J gene: TRBJ1-5; V gene: TRBV11-2
CDR3 protein: CASTPQGDITEAFF; clone size: many; J gene: TRBJ1-1; V gene: TRBV6-1
CDR3 protein: CASSLNKLNTGELFF; clone size: many; J gene: TRBJ2-2; V gene: TRBV11-1
CDR3 protein: CASSLVSHSEQYF; clone size: NA; J gene: TRBJ2-7; V gene: TRBV7-9
CDR3 protein: CAISEIGQEQFF; clone size: NA; J gene: TRBJ2-1; V gene: TRBV10-3
CDR3 protein: CATRDRDGANSPLHF; clone size: NA; J gene: TRBJ1-6; V gene: TRBV5-1
CDR3 protein: CASSEVGARLAGLSYEQYF; clone size: many; J gene: TRBJ2-7; V gene: TRBV6-1
CDR3 protein: CASSLGTSGGTEETQYF; clone size: few; J gene: TRBJ2-5; V gene: TRBV7-9
CDR3 protein: CASSPSRGATDTQYF; clone size: many; J gene: TRBJ2-3; V gene: TRBV7-2
CDR3 protein: CASSYQASQETQYF; clone size: many; J gene: TRBJ2-5; V gene: TRBV18
CDR3 protein: CASSNARVSGHRGNYGYTF; clone size: NA; J gene: TRBJ1-2; V gene: TRBV14
CDR3 protein: CASTGQGPGANVLTF; clone size: many; J gene: TRBJ2-6; V gene: TRBV6-1
CDR3 protein: CASSPRQGNQPQHF; clone size: many; J gene: TRBJ1-5; V gene: TRBV28
CDR3 protein: CASSLLLAGSHDTQYF; clone size: few; J gene: TRBJ2-3; V gene: TRBV5-1
CDR3 protein: CASSFGPYTGREQYF; clone size: many; J gene: TRBJ2-7; V gene: TRBV12-3/TRBV12-4
CDR3 protein: CASSPLLRSEAFF; clone size: NA; J gene: TRBJ1-1; V gene: TRBV12-3/TRBV12-4
CDR3 protein: CASSSSGGTWYQETQYF; clone size: NA; J gene: TRBJ2-5; V gene: TRBV5-1
CDR3 protein: CASSLGLREQYF; clone size: many; J gene: TRBJ2-7; V gene: TRBV7-9
CDR3 protein: CASRLSGSSYEQYF; clone size: many; J gene: TRBJ2-7; V gene: TRBV6-1
CDR3 protein: CASSLGEGAPGYTF; clone size: NA; J gene: TRBJ1-2; V gene: TRBV11-3
CDR3 protein: CASSLWGTRGTGELFF; clone size: NA; J gene: TRBJ2-2; V gene: TRBV7-8
CDR3 protein: CASRGRGNTEAFF; clone size: many; J gene: TRBJ1-1; V gene: TRBV18